The next 28 T cell receptor beta chains were all read from a single sample in a study of Tregs in tolerant kidney transplant recipients. TCRdb's copy holds only in-frame clones and misses some; the assay was immunoSEQ multiplex PCR. The sample includes around 230,000 clones, approximately 83% of them seen just once. Input material: CD4+ T cells from blood. These receptor sequences come from a human donor in good health.

This clone turned up a few times. This chain connects TRBV9 to TRBJ1-6, with no clear D. Germline V lookup: CDR1 SGDLS, CDR2 YYNGEE. The V end was cut by 5 bases, the J end by 10 bases, with 16 bases between. This CDR3 is built from 14 residues. CDR3 DNA: TGTGCCAGCAGAGCAGACTTAACCGTATCACCCCTCCACTTT. Translating gives CASRADLTVSPLHF.

The V and J genes are TRBV30 and TRBJ2-1; perhaps TRBD2 as D (5 bases). CDR3 length: 12 amino acids. The germline V gene encodes CDR1 GTSNPN and CDR2 SVGIG (reference sequence). Trimming pared 3 bases from V and 10 bases from J, leaving 13 bases between. The CDR3 region has the DNA TGTGCCTGGAGGGAGGACGCCACGGAGCAGTTCTTC. Translated, it gives CAWREDATEQFF. Filled out from reference TRBV30 and TRBJ2-1, the complete variable domain reads SQTIHQWPATLVQPVGSPLSLECTVEGTSNPNLYWYRQAAGRGLQLLFYSVGIGQISSEVPQNLSASRPQDRQFILSSKKLLLSDSGFYLCAWREDATEQFFGPGTRLTVL.

The V gene is TRBV5-1, the J gene TRBJ2-3; 11 nucleotides match TRBD2. After removal of 2 bases from V and 2 bases from J, the junction contained 7 bases not matched to a gene. CDR1 is SGHRS, CDR2 YFSETQ, per germline. The CDR3 is 17 amino acids. In nucleotides, the CDR3 is TGCGCCAGCAGCTTTTCCGGGACTAGCGGAGCCACAGATACGCAGTATTTT. Protein: CASSFSGTSGATDTQYF.

The chain links TRBV5-1 to TRBJ2-7; D might be TRBD1 (5 bases). Germline values: CDR1 SGHRS, CDR2 YFSETQ. Trimming left V 4 bases short and J 0 bases short, with 11 bases between. CDR3 length: 14 residues. CDR3 protein: CASSEQGSSYEQYF. The CDR3 coding sequence is TGCGCCAGCAGCGAGCAGGGAAGCTCCTACGAGCAGTACTTC.

The chain employs TRBV5-8 and TRBJ2-7; D is undetermined. This CDR3 is 13 amino acids long. Between the trimmed V and J ends, which lost 9 bases and 5 bases, there was a span of 18 bases. CDR1 and CDR2 from the germline V gene are SGHTS and YDEGEE. CDR3 DNA: TGTGCCACCCGCCGACCCGTGAAAGACGAGCAGTACTTC. Its protein is CATRRPVKDEQYF.

This clone was found a few times. The CDR3 DNA sequence: TGCGCCAGCAGCGGCACCAGGGGGTTACAAGAGACCCAGTACTTC. As protein: CASSGTRGLQETQYF. The V gene is TRBV5-1, the J gene TRBJ2-5; TRBD1 agrees at 7 bases. The CDR3 covers 15 residues. Germline CDR1 and CDR2: SGHRS and YFSETQ. After removal of 4 bases from V and 2 bases from J, the junction contained 8 bases not matched to a gene.

V and J are TRBV7-7 and TRBJ2-5, with D possibly being TRBD1 or TRBD2 (5 bases each). The CDR3 sequence is 15 residues long. V lost 5 bases, J lost 6 bases, and 19 bases lay in between. Germline V gives CDR1 SSHAT, CDR2 FNYEAQ (reference sequence). The CDR3 spells CASSPGTDRPKTQYF. CDR3 sequence (DNA): TGTGCCAGCAGCCCTGGGACGGACCGGCCCAAGACCCAGTACTTC.

The chain is built from TRBV19 and TRBJ2-3, with TRBD2 matching 13 bases. V shed 5 bases, J shed 6 bases, and the junction held 5 bases outside the gene matches. This CDR3 is 15 amino acids long. Germline lookup yields CDR1 LNHDA and CDR2 SQIVND (reference sequence). The chain's CDR3 is CASSHGTSGADTQYF. The CDR3 region has the DNA TGTGCCAGTAGTCACGGGACTAGCGGGGCTGATACGCAGTATTTT.

The chain recombines TRBV19 with TRBJ2-2; TRBD2 is a possible D gene (7 bases). The V gene lost 5 bases and the J gene lost 7 bases, with 11 bases spanning the gap. Germline CDR1 is LNHDA and CDR2 is SQIVND (reference sequence). The CDR3 is made up of 13 amino acids. The CDR3 DNA follows: TGTGCCAGTAGTGTAGGGGGGGACGGGGAGCTGTTTTTT. Its translation: CASSVGGDGELFF.

CDR3 bases: TGTGCCAGCTCAAGCCAGCGGGGGGGCGTTTCCTACAATGAGCAGTTCTTC. Protein sequence: CASSSQRGGVSYNEQFF. The chain has TRBV18 and TRBJ2-1, with 10 bases fitting TRBD2. Germline V lookup: CDR1 KGHSH, CDR2 LQKENI. Losses at the gene ends were 5 bases for V and 1 base for J; bases not matched to a gene: 8. The CDR3 runs 17 residues. The full variable domain, in which reference TRBV18 and TRBJ2-1 provide the parts outside the CDR3, is NAGVMQNPRHLVRRRGQEARLRCSPMKGHSHVYWYRQLPEEGLKFMVYLQKENIIDESGMPKERFSAEFPKEGPSILRIQQVVRGDSAAYFCASSSQRGGVSYNEQFFGPGTRLTVL.

The CDR3 DNA reads as TGTGCCAGCAGCCCCACACCTAACTATGGCTACACCTTC. As protein: CASSPTPNYGYTF. The chain carries TRBV6-5 and TRBJ1-2; D gene unclear. The germline CDR1 and CDR2 sequences are MNHEY and SVGAGI. Trimming took 6 bases from V and 0 from J, leaving 8 bases between them. This CDR3 region has 13 residues.

The V and J genes are TRBV2 and TRBJ1-4; D is uncertain. Germline values: CDR1 SNHLY, CDR2 FYNNEI. V was pared by 6 bases and J by 2 bases, with 13 bases between. This CDR3 has 15 amino acids. This CDR3 is CASSASGVTNEKLFF. The DNA for the CDR3 is TGTGCCAGCAGCGCAAGTGGGGTGACTAATGAAAAACTGTTTTTT.

The rearrangement links TRBV5-6 to TRBJ2-7; D tentatively reads TRBD1 or TRBD2 (6 bases each). The CDR3 runs to 14 residues. The germline CDR1 and CDR2 sequences are SGHDT and YYEEEE. Trimming removed 6 bases at V and 0 bases at J, with 13 bases between. The CDR3: CASTLGGPSYEQYF. The CDR3 DNA follows: TGTGCCAGCACCCTCGGGGGCCCCTCCTACGAGCAGTACTTC. Looking up the rest from reference TRBV5-6 and TRBJ2-7 gives the full variable domain: DAGVTQSPTHLIKTRGQQVTLRCSPKSGHDTVSWYQQALGQGPQFIFQYYEEEERQRGNFPDRFSGHQFPNYSSELNVNALLLGDSALYLCASTLGGPSYEQYFGPGTRLTVT.

The chain is built from TRBV6-1 and TRBJ2-7; perhaps TRBD1 as D (6 bases). Germline V lookup: CDR1 MNHNS, CDR2 SASEGT. There are 14 residues in the CDR3. Trimming shortened V by 5 bases and J by 0 bases, and 11 bases separated the two germline ends. The CDR3 region is CASSTSTGSYEQYF. The CDR3 region has the DNA TGTGCCAGCAGTACATCGACAGGCTCCTACGAGCAGTACTTC.

CDR3: CASSLDVRAGNYGYTF. CDR3 DNA sequence: TGTGCCAGCAGCTTAGATGTTCGGGCAGGGAACTATGGCTACACCTTC. V gene TRBV11-2 combines with J gene TRBJ1-2, with D possibly matching TRBD1 (5 bases). In germline, CDR1 is SGHAT, CDR2 FQNNGV. The CDR3 extends over 16 amino acids. The ends were cut back, 0 bases at V and 2 bases at J, with 13 bases in the middle.

The table lists this clone with a count of one. This sequence joins TRBV7-6 and TRBJ2-1; unclear D gene. Looked up from germline, CDR1 is SGHVS and CDR2 is FNYEAQ. The CDR3 length is 13 residues. Trimming cost V 5 bases and J 5 bases, with 10 bases left between them. CDR3 bases: TGTGCCAGCAGCCTCCTTCGCAACAATGAGCAGTTCTTC. It is translated as CASSLLRNNEQFF.

This sequence joins TRBV4-1 and TRBJ2-1; the D gene is possibly TRBD2 (6 bases). CDR1 and CDR2 from the germline V gene are MGHRA and YSYEKL. Between the trimmed V and J ends, which lost 1 base and 3 bases, there was a span of 13 bases. The CDR3 is 16 residues long. The CDR3 here is CASSQGLGSVYNEQFF. The CDR3 region has the DNA TGCGCCAGCAGCCAAGGCCTCGGGAGCGTCTACAATGAGCAGTTCTTC.

This clone turned up a few times. Within the sample, other DNA sequences also encode this same CDR3. This sequence joins TRBV6-6 and TRBJ1-1, with D tentatively TRBD1 (6 bases). Trimming took off 5 bases at V and 10 bases at J, with 14 bases between the two ends. This CDR3 has 12 amino acids. Germline CDR1 and CDR2: MNHNY and SVGAGI (reference sequence). This CDR3 reads CASSPNRVGAFF. As DNA, the CDR3 is TGTGCCAGCAGTCCTAACAGGGTCGGAGCTTTCTTT.

The rearrangement uses TRBV6-5 and TRBJ2-6, with a tentative D call TRBD2 (6 bases). This CDR3 contains 15 residues. CDR1 is MNHEY and CDR2 is SVGAGI in the germline V gene. With 9 bases removed from V and 0 bases from J, the gap between germline ends came to 12 bases. CDR3 region: CASQGLCSGANVLTF. Here the CDR3 DNA reads TGTGCCAGTCAGGGACTGTGCTCTGGGGCCAACGTCCTGACTTTC.

The chain links TRBV7-2 to TRBJ2-1; 7 nucleotides align to TRBD2. J gave up 9 bases and V 6 bases, and 14 bases lay outside the gene matches. The CDR3 consists of 15 residues. Germline-derived CDR1 and CDR2 are SGHTA and FQGNSA. As DNA, the CDR3 is TGTGCCAGCAGTCGACTAGCAAGCCGGGGTGTTGAGCAGTTCTTC. It translates to CASSRLASRGVEQFF.

On this clone: The same CDR3 can be traced to other DNA sequences in this sample. J is TRBJ2-7 and V is TRBV19; D uncertain. Trimming shortened V by 4 bases and J by 0 bases, and 7 bases separated the two germline ends. The germline CDR1 and CDR2 sequences are LNHDA and SQIVND (reference sequence). This CDR3 has 13 residues. The CDR3 sequence: CASSRTVSYEQYF. As DNA, the CDR3 is TGTGCCAGTAGTAGGACGGTCTCCTACGAGCAGTACTTC.

This clone occurred once. The chain combines TRBV11-2 with TRBJ2-7, with 9 bases lining up with TRBD1. The CDR3 length is 16 residues. Germline CDR1 SGHAT, CDR2 FQNNGV. V lost 2 bases and J lost 4; bases outside the gene matches: 9. As DNA, the CDR3 is TGTGCCAGCAGCTTAACCGTACAGGGGGCCGCTTACGAGCAGTACTTC. Amino acid sequence: CASSLTVQGAAYEQYF.

V and J are TRBV6-6 and TRBJ1-3; D not resolved. This CDR3 is built from 11 residues. CDR1 is MNHNY, CDR2 SVGAGI, per germline (reference sequence). The ends were cut back, 7 bases at V and 3 bases at J, with 4 bases in the middle. The CDR3 is CASMDGNTIYF. The CDR3 DNA reads as TGTGCCAGCATGGATGGAAACACCATATATTTT.

The chain has TRBV30 and TRBJ2-2, with D possibly TRBD1 on 6 matching bases. The CDR3 runs to 14 residues. The V gene's germline CDR1 is GTSNPN and CDR2 SVGIG (reference sequence). V was clipped by 2 bases and J by 7 bases, with 14 bases between them. CDR3 coding DNA: TGTGCCTGGAGTTACAACAGGGTGGTCGGGGAGCTGTTTTTT. Translating gives CAWSYNRVVGELFF. Looking up the rest from reference TRBV30 and TRBJ2-2 gives the full variable domain: SQTIHQWPATLVQPVGSPLSLECTVEGTSNPNLYWYRQAAGRGLQLLFYSVGIGQISSEVPQNLSASRPQDRQFILSSKKLLLSDSGFYLCAWSYNRVVGELFFGEGSRLTVL.

The J gene is TRBJ1-1, the V gene TRBV6-5, with D unclear. The germline CDR1 and CDR2 sequences are MNHEY and SVGAGI. The CDR3 is 12 amino acids. V gave up 6 bases and J gave up 7 bases, with 12 bases separating them. The DNA of the CDR3 is TGTGCCAGCAGCTTCAGGCGTGGTGAAGCTTTCTTT. It is translated as CASSFRRGEAFF.

The chain is built from TRBV5-1 and TRBJ1-2; D is uncertain. The germline CDR1 and CDR2 sequences are SGHRS and YFSETQ. V was shortened by 2 bases and J by 3 bases, with 11 bases between the two germline ends. There are 14 residues in the CDR3. CDR3 region: CASSFEHSDYGYTF. In DNA, the CDR3 is TGCGCCAGCAGCTTTGAACACAGCGACTATGGCTACACCTTC.

The count of this clone is one. The V call is TRBV13, the J call TRBJ2-1; D might be TRBD2 (5 bases). V shed 6 bases and J shed 5 bases, with 17 bases lying between them. The CDR3 spans 15 residues. The germline V gene has CDR1 PRHDT and CDR2 FYEKMQ (reference sequence). The CDR3 here is CASSARRASHNEQFF. In DNA, the CDR3 is TGTGCCAGCAGTGCCAGGCGGGCAAGTCACAATGAGCAGTTCTTC.

CDR3: CASSYEAVNTGELFF. The CDR3 nucleotides read TGTGCCAGCAGTTACGAGGCAGTAAACACCGGGGAGCTGTTTTTT. This chain joins TRBV6-6 and TRBJ2-2; no clear D. Germline V gene lookup returns CDR1 MNHNY and CDR2 SVGAGI (reference sequence). The ends were cut back, 2 bases at V and 2 bases at J, with 9 bases in the middle. The CDR3 runs 15 residues.